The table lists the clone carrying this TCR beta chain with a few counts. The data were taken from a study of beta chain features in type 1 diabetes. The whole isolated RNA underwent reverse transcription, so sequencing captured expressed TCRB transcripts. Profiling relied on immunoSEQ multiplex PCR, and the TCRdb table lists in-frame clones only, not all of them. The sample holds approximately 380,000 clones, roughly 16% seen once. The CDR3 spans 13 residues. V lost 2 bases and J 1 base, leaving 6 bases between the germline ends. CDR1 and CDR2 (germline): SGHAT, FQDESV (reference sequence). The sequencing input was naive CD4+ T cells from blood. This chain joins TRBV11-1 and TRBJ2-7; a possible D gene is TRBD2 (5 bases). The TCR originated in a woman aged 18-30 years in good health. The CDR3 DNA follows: TGTGCCAGCAGCTTACGGAGGTCCTACGAGCAGTACTTC. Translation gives CASSLRRSYEQYF.